The 21 T cell receptor beta chains below all came from one sample that was sequenced in a study of blood T cell repertoires in COVID-19. Generated by immunoSEQ multiplex PCR, the TCRdb table keeps only in-frame clones and is missing some. The sample holds 200,000 to 250,000 clones; 80% to 90% are singletons and the top ten take around 2.2%. The sequencing input was peripheral blood. The receptors were gathered from a young man who had recovered from COVID-19.

The V gene is TRBV6-5, the J gene TRBJ2-7, with 8 bases matching TRBD1. V shed 7 bases, J shed 4 bases, and the junction held 3 bases outside the gene matches. Germline values: CDR1 MNHEY, CDR2 SVGAGI. CDR3 length: 12 amino acids. CDR3 loop: CASIDRGYEQYF. The CDR3 DNA reads as TGTGCCAGCATCGACAGGGGTTACGAGCAGTACTTC.

The J gene is TRBJ2-6, the V gene TRBV6-2 or TRBV6-3, with D perhaps TRBD2 (6 bases). This CDR3 has 14 amino acids. CDR1 MNHEY and CDR2 SVGEGT come from the germline V gene. The V gene lost 5 bases and the J gene lost 2 bases, with 7 bases spanning the gap. The CDR3 DNA reads as TGTGCCAGCAGTGGGGGGACTGGGGCCAACGTCCTGACTTTC. It encodes CASSGGTGANVLTF.

The V and J genes are TRBV7-7 and TRBJ2-2; no reliable D call. This CDR3 has 14 residues. Germline V gene data show CDR1 as SSHAT and CDR2 as FNYEAQ (reference sequence). Trimming shortened V by 4 bases and J by 5 bases, and 11 bases separated the two germline ends. The CDR3 DNA reads as TGTGCCAGCAGCTCCGGCGGATTTACCGGGGAGCTGTTTTTT. Translating gives CASSSGGFTGELFF. The variable domain in full, with the rest retrieved from reference TRBV7-7 and TRBJ2-2, is GAGVSQSPRYKVTKRGQDVTLRCDPISSHATLYWYQQALGQGPEFLTYFNYEAQPDKSGLPSDRFSAERPEGSISTLTIQRTEQRDSAMYRCASSSGGFTGELFFGEGSRLTVL.

The CDR3 region has the DNA TGTGCCAGCAGCCTGCAGGGGGGTAGCTATGGCTACACCTTC. It encodes CASSLQGGSYGYTF. The chain recombines TRBV7-8 with TRBJ1-2, with TRBD1 identical over 7 bases. The trim removed 5 bases at V and 4 bases at J, leaving 7 bases unmatched. This CDR3 has 14 amino acids. Germline CDR1 and CDR2: SGHVS and FQNEAQ.

The V gene is TRBV2, the J gene TRBJ2-5, with a weak D call TRBD2 (6 bases). Germline CDR1 and CDR2: SNHLY and FYNNEI. The CDR3 length is 14 residues. Between the trimmed V and J ends, which lost 1 base and 7 bases, there was a span of 13 bases. CDR3 residues: CASSEVGTAGTQYF. The CDR3 DNA reads as TGTGCCAGCAGTGAAGTGGGGACTGCGGGGACCCAGTACTTC.

This rearrangement joins TRBV10-2 to TRBJ1-6; 9 nucleotides match TRBD1. The V segment lost 6 bases and the J segment 10 bases; nucleotides outside the gene matches: 7. The CDR3 is made up of 14 amino acids. Germline CDR1 WSHSY, CDR2 SAAADI. In DNA, the CDR3 is TGCGCCAGCAGACTACAGGGGGCAAAGTCACCCCTCCACTTT. It codes for CASRLQGAKSPLHF.

This chain joins TRBV18 and TRBJ1-1; D might be TRBD1 (5 bases). V gave up 2 bases and J gave up 7 bases, with 11 bases separating them. Germline CDR1 is KGHSH and CDR2 is LQKENI. The length of the CDR3 is 13 residues. In nucleotides, the CDR3 is TGTGCCAGCTCACCATACCGGGGGGATGAAGCTTTCTTT. Translating gives CASSPYRGDEAFF.

The rearrangement uses TRBV10-3 and TRBJ1-3; 7 nucleotides align to TRBD1. This CDR3 spans 14 amino acids. After removal of 10 bases from V and 2 bases from J, the junction contained 8 bases not matched to a gene. The germline CDR1 and CDR2 sequences are ENHRY and SYGVKD. Written as DNA, the CDR3 is TGTGCCACCCTCACAGGGGAGGCTGGAAACACCATATATTTT. Its protein product is CATLTGEAGNTIYF.

The chain links TRBV28 to TRBJ1-3; perhaps TRBD1 as D (6 bases). This CDR3 region has 18 residues. The germline V and J ends were trimmed by 2 bases and 1 base, with 18 bases remaining between them. The germline V gene has CDR1 MDHEN and CDR2 SYDVKM. CDR3 sequence: CASSLPILGQKSGNTIYF. The CDR3 DNA is TGTGCCAGCAGTTTACCGATCCTCGGACAGAAGTCTGGAAACACCATATATTTT. The full variable domain, in which reference TRBV28 and TRBJ1-3 provide the parts outside the CDR3, is DVKVTQSSRYLVKRTGEKVFLECVQDMDHENMFWYRQDPGLGLRLIYFSYDVKMKEKGDIPEGYSVSREKKERFSLILESASTNQTSMYLCASSLPILGQKSGNTIYFGEGSWLTVV.

The chain is built from TRBV6-5 and TRBJ1-5; D gene unclear. V was trimmed by 2 bases and J by 4 bases, leaving 6 bases between them. In germline, CDR1 is MNHEY, CDR2 SVGAGI. CDR3 size: 13 residues. The CDR3 region is CASSYEANQPQHF. The CDR3 bases are TGTGCCAGCAGTTACGAGGCGAATCAGCCCCAGCATTTT.

This chain links TRBV10-1 with TRBJ2-1; 10 positions match TRBD1. Trimming at V came to 7 bases and at J to 8 bases, leaving 5 bases not matched to a gene. CDR1 and CDR2 (germline): WNHNN, SYGVQD (reference sequence). The CDR3 consists of 13 residues. The CDR3 loop reads CASKGQGRDEQFF. The CDR3 region has the DNA TGCGCCAGCAAGGGACAGGGGAGGGATGAGCAGTTCTTC.

This chain joins TRBV5-5 and TRBJ1-1, with D possibly TRBD1 on 6 matching bases. CDR3 length equals 15 residues. Trimming shortened V by 4 bases and J by 5 bases, and 18 bases separated the two germline ends. The germline gives CDR1 SGHKS, CDR2 YYEKEE (reference sequence). Here the CDR3 reads CASSRDSKGGTEAFF. The CDR3 bases are TGTGCCAGCAGCCGAGACTCTAAAGGGGGAACTGAAGCTTTCTTT. The whole variable domain, remainder taken from reference TRBV5-5 and TRBJ1-1, is DAGVTQSPTHLIKTRGQQVTLRCSPISGHKSVSWYQQVLGQGPQFIFQYYEKEERGRGNFPDRFSARQFPNYSSELNVNALLLGDSALYLCASSRDSKGGTEAFFGQGTRLTVV.

The chain has TRBV13 and TRBJ1-5; 8 bases align to TRBD1. The CDR3 is made up of 14 amino acids. Germline CDR1 is PRHDT and CDR2 is FYEKMQ (reference sequence). Trimming at V came to 5 bases and at J to 5 bases, leaving 5 bases not matched to a gene. The CDR3 DNA sequence: TGTGCCAGCAGCCACGGGACAGGAGATCAGCCCCAGCATTTT. Amino acid sequence: CASSHGTGDQPQHF. Using reference TRBV13 and TRBJ1-5 for the parts outside the CDR3, the full variable domain is AAGVIQSPRHLIKEKRETATLKCYPIPRHDTVYWYQQGPGQDPQFLISFYEKMQSDKGSIPDRFSAQQFSDYHSELNMSSLELGDSALYFCASSHGTGDQPQHFGDGTRLSIL.

CDR3 DNA sequence: TGTGCCAGCAGCCAAGTCAGGGGGCCGGCGGGTGAAGCTTTCTTT. Its translation is CASSQVRGPAGEAFF. V and J are TRBV3-1 (or the pseudogene TRBV3-2) and TRBJ1-1, with TRBD1 identical over 8 bases. Per germline, CDR1 LGHDT and CDR2 YNNKEL (reference sequence). The CDR3 has 15 amino acids. The V gene end was trimmed by 1 base and the J gene end by 7 bases; junction bases not matched to a gene: 8.

The chain has TRBV7-8 and TRBJ2-4; tentatively, D is TRBD2 (6 bases). Germline CDR1 and CDR2: SGHVS and FQNEAQ. V lost 6 bases, J lost 1 base, and 19 bases lay in between. The CDR3 runs to 17 residues. The CDR3 coding sequence is TGTGCCAGCAGTCGGAGGGCCACGTGGGATGCCAAAAACATTCAGTACTTC. Its translation is CASSRRATWDAKNIQYF.

The chain links TRBV7-2 to TRBJ2-3, with a possible D match to TRBD1 (6 bases). Per the germline V gene, CDR1 is SGHTA and CDR2 is FQGNSA. The V gene lost 3 bases and the J gene lost 0 bases, with 10 bases spanning the gap. This CDR3 comprises 15 residues. CDR3 loop: CASSLDRLSTDTQYF. CDR3 DNA: TGTGCCAGCAGCTTGGACAGACTTAGCACAGATACGCAGTATTTT.

This clone was seen a few times. This chain connects TRBV18 to TRBJ1-2; TRBD1 aligns across 8 bases. CDR3 size: 16 residues. J was trimmed by 2 bases and V by 1 base; bases with no gene match: 6. Germline V gene lookup returns CDR1 KGHSH and CDR2 LQKENI. DNA of the CDR3: TGTGCCAGCTCACCACTACAGGGGGTTCTAAACTATGGCTACACCTTC. It specifies CASSPLQGVLNYGYTF.

The genes are TRBV18 and TRBJ1-4, with a tentative D call TRBD1 (5 bases). Germline V lookup: CDR1 KGHSH, CDR2 LQKENI. Trimming left V 2 bases short and J 7 bases short, with 20 bases between. The CDR3 contains 17 residues. This chain's CDR3 is CASSPIGGGSTAEKLFF. CDR3 nucleotides: TGTGCCAGCTCACCAATTGGGGGGGGGTCGACAGCTGAAAAACTGTTTTTT.

This chain uses TRBV29-1 with TRBJ2-1, with D perhaps TRBD1 (6 bases). The V end was cut by 8 bases, the J end by 2 bases, with 10 bases between. This CDR3 has 12 residues. From germline, CDR1 is SQVTM and CDR2 ANQGSEA. CDR3 sequence: CSSQGPYNEQFF. CDR3 nucleotide sequence: TGCAGCTCACAGGGACCCTACAATGAGCAGTTCTTC.

The rearrangement joins TRBV30 to TRBJ1-5; D is unclear. The V and J ends lost 0 bases and 3 bases respectively, with 9 bases between them. The CDR3 length is 14 residues. In germline, CDR1 is GTSNPN, CDR2 SVGIG (reference sequence). The CDR3 nucleotides read TGTGCCTGGAGTGTAGGCCGGGTCAATCAGCCCCAGCATTTT. This codes for CAWSVGRVNQPQHF. The variable domain in full, completed from reference TRBV30 and TRBJ1-5, reads SQTIHQWPATLVQPVGSPLSLECTVEGTSNPNLYWYRQAAGRGLQLLFYSVGIGQISSEVPQNLSASRPQDRQFILSSKKLLLSDSGFYLCAWSVGRVNQPQHFGDGTRLSIL.

The V and J genes are TRBV5-1 and TRBJ2-7, with TRBD1 as a possible D gene (7 bases). CDR3 length: 14 residues. The ends were cut back, 2 bases at V and 4 bases at J, with 13 bases in the middle. The germline gives CDR1 SGHRS, CDR2 YFSETQ. CDR3 amino acids: CASSFAEGAYEQYF. Written as DNA, the CDR3 is TGCGCCAGCAGCTTTGCGGAGGGGGCTTACGAGCAGTACTTC. Variable domain in full (rest from reference TRBV5-1 and TRBJ2-7): KAGVTQTPRYLIKTRGQQVTLSCSPISGHRSVSWYQQTPGQGLQFLFEYFSETQRNKGNFPGRFSGRQFSNSRSEMNVSTLELGDSALYLCASSFAEGAYEQYFGPGTRLTVT.